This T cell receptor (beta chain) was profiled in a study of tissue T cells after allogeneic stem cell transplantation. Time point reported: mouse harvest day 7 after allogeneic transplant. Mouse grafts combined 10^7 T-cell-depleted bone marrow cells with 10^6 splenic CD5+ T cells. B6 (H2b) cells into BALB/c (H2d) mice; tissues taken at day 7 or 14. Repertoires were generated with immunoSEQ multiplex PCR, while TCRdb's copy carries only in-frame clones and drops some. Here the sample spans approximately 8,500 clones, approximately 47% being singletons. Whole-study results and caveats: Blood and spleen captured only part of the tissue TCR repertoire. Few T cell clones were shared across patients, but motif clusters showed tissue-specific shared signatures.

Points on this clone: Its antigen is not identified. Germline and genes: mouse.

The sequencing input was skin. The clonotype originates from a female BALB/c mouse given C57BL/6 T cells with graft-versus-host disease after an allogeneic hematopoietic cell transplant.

CDR3 bases read: TGCTCCAGCAGTCAATCGGGGGCTTCTGGAAATACGCTCTAT. Its translation: CSSSQSGASGNTLY. The whole CDR3 region reads CSSSQSGASGNTLYF. The J gene is TRBJ1-3, the V gene TRBV23. Coverage ceases 1 residue before the CDR3 finishes, and the germline J gene fills in the end. Germline V gene data show CDR1 as KGHTA and CDR2 as FQNQQP. The CDR3 totals 15 residues.